This T cell receptor beta chain derives from a study of cytomegalovirus exposure and HLA in healthy donors. The PCR was carried out with 60 Vbeta primers and 13 Jbeta primers. TCRdb's copy holds only in-frame clones and misses some; the assay was immunoSEQ multiplex PCR. The table lists some 110,000 clones, around 80% of them singletons. Study-wide results and caveats: TRBV6-2, TRBV6-3 and other indistinguishable V segments were excluded. Most subjects had HLA-A and HLA-B alleles reportedly predicted accurately by TCR beta sequences. Researchers reported from a later analysis that most CMV-associated TCR beta chains appeared HLA-restricted. Prior analysis indicated that the majority of TCR beta V segments exhibited productivity approximately 87% or approximately 30% of the time.

Concerning this clone: The target antigen is unknown.

The V gene's germline CDR1 is SGHNT and CDR2 YENEEA. The CDR3 sequence is 15 residues long. The V gene lost 0 bases and the J gene lost 6 bases, with 11 bases spanning the gap. The sequence derives from a man between 25 and 39 years old in good health and CMV-seropositive. The sequenced sample was PBMCs. This chain links TRBV11-3 with TRBJ2-2; D might be TRBD2 (6 bases). The CDR3 is CASSLDRAGSGELFF. The CDR3 region has the DNA TGTGCCAGCAGCTTAGATCGGGCGGGGTCCGGGGAGCTGTTTTTT.